These 14 T cell receptor beta chains originate from one sample sequenced in a study of blood T cell repertoires in COVID-19. TCRdb keeps only in-frame clones here, not all; method: immunoSEQ multiplex PCR. The repertoire holds roughly 150,000 clones, with around 90% as singletons. Material for sequencing was peripheral blood. These receptors originate from a man in his late teens or twenties with COVID-19, enrolled during active disease.

V usage is TRBV27 and J usage is TRBJ1-4, with 8 nucleotides matching TRBD1. This CDR3 contains 18 residues. From germline, CDR1 is MNHEY and CDR2 SMNVEV (reference sequence). V lost 3 bases to trimming and J lost 3 bases; unmatched junction nucleotides: 12. CDR3 protein: CASSFKRQGSVPNEKLFF. CDR3 sequence (DNA): TGTGCCAGCAGTTTCAAGAGACAGGGGTCGGTGCCTAATGAAAAACTGTTTTTT.

The rearrangement uses TRBV7-2 and TRBJ1-1; D uncertain. Trimming took off 1 base at V and 5 bases at J, with 11 bases between the two ends. CDR3 length: 14 amino acids. Germline V gene lookup returns CDR1 SGHTA and CDR2 FQGNSA. CDR3 region: CASSLDGGFTEAFF. CDR3 bases: TGTGCCAGCAGCTTAGACGGAGGGTTTACTGAAGCTTTCTTT.

V gene TRBV3-1 (or the pseudogene TRBV3-2) combines with J gene TRBJ2-1; a possible D gene is TRBD2 (5 bases). V was cut by 0 bases and J by 3 bases, with 9 bases left in between. This CDR3 is built from 15 residues. From germline, CDR1 is LGHDT and CDR2 YNNKEL (reference sequence). The CDR3 region is CASSQEGLDYNEQFF. For the CDR3, the DNA is TGTGCCAGCAGCCAAGAAGGACTGGACTACAATGAGCAGTTCTTC.

The chain is built from TRBV19 and TRBJ1-5, with TRBD1 as a possible D gene (6 bases). The CDR3 contains 16 residues. Germline V CDR1 and CDR2: LNHDA, SQIVND (reference sequence). Trimming took 5 bases from V and 1 from J, leaving 15 bases between them. CDR3 sequence reads: CASSPRQVISNQPQHF. CDR3 in DNA: TGTGCCAGTAGTCCGCGACAGGTAATAAGCAATCAGCCCCAGCATTTT.

This clone was counted once. The chain recombines TRBV4-1 with TRBJ2-2; perhaps TRBD2 as D (5 bases). The V end was cut by 6 bases, the J end by 7 bases, with 12 bases between. Germline loops: CDR1 MGHRA, CDR2 YSYEKL. This CDR3 contains 13 residues. CDR3 in DNA: TGCGCCAGCAGTTTCATCGGGGACGGGGAGCTGTTTTTT. Its protein product is CASSFIGDGELFF.

The rearrangement joins TRBV4-3 to TRBJ1-2, with 7 bases fitting TRBD1. The CDR3 spans 12 residues. J gave up 6 bases and V 4 bases, and 2 bases lay outside the gene matches. CDR1 LGHNA and CDR2 YSLEER come from the germline V gene. CDR3 residues: CASSRTGDGYTF. Written as DNA, the CDR3 is TGCGCCAGCAGCCGGACAGGAGATGGCTACACCTTC.

V is TRBV27 and J is TRBJ1-5; TRBD1 matches at 8 bases. CDR3 size: 15 residues. From germline, CDR1 is MNHEY and CDR2 SMNVEV (reference sequence). The ends lost 3 bases at V and 1 base at J; junction bases unmatched: 2. The CDR3 reads CASSFRGRSNQPQHF. In DNA form, the CDR3 reads TGTGCCAGCAGTTTCAGGGGGCGAAGCAATCAGCCCCAGCATTTT.

The chain uses TRBV28 and TRBJ2-7, with 11 bases lining up with TRBD2. This CDR3 is built from 19 residues. Germline CDR1 is MDHEN and CDR2 is SYDVKM. V shed 3 bases, J shed 5 bases, and the junction held 18 bases outside the gene matches. CDR3 residues: CASSFPSILAGEPPDEQYF. In DNA, the CDR3 is TGTGCCAGCAGTTTCCCTTCCATACTAGCGGGAGAGCCCCCCGACGAGCAGTACTTC.

As for this clone: The junction does not match germline at one end; this may be a read error. This chain uses TRBV12-3 or TRBV12-4 with TRBJ1-3, with a tentative D call TRBD1 (5 bases). This CDR3 is built from 10 residues. DNA of the CDR3: TGTGCCAGCAGTTTCCGACAGCCCCTTTTT. It translates to CASSFRQPLF.

The chain combines TRBV4-2 with TRBJ2-5; maybe TRBD1 (5 bases). Trimming left V 1 base short and J 1 base short, with 10 bases between. Looked up from germline, CDR1 is LGHNA and CDR2 is YNFKEQ. The CDR3 runs to 15 residues. CDR3 DNA: TGTGCCAGCAGCCAAGTTATGACAGTCCAAGAGACCCAGTACTTC. Its protein is CASSQVMTVQETQYF.

J is TRBJ2-7 and V is TRBV6-5; a possible D gene is TRBD1 (5 bases). The CDR3 spans 13 residues. Trimming removed 4 bases at V and 2 bases at J, with 9 bases between. Per germline, CDR1 MNHEY and CDR2 SVGAGI. The CDR3 nucleotides are TGTGCCAGCAGTTCCTCCAGGGCCTACGAGCAGTACTTC. Residues: CASSSSRAYEQYF.

This clone appeared once. The chain has TRBV9 and TRBJ1-1, with D uncertain. Deletions cut 0 bases from V and 1 base from J, with 10 bases between. The germline V gene encodes CDR1 SGDLS and CDR2 YYNGEE. The CDR3 extends over 15 amino acids. CDR3 coding DNA: TGTGCCAGCAGCGTAGGGGCAGGTGGGAACACTGAAGCTTTCTTT. Its protein product is CASSVGAGGNTEAFF.

The chain links TRBV28 to TRBJ1-1; the D is unclear. The CDR3 sequence is 11 residues long. Trimming took off 6 bases at V and 4 bases at J, with 6 bases between the two ends. CDR1 is MDHEN and CDR2 is SYDVKM in the germline V gene. This CDR3 reads CASRGATEAFF. CDR3 coding DNA: TGTGCCAGCAGGGGAGCCACTGAAGCTTTCTTT. Full variable domain (missing parts from reference TRBV28 and TRBJ1-1): DVKVTQSSRYLVKRTGEKVFLECVQDMDHENMFWYRQDPGLGLRLIYFSYDVKMKEKGDIPEGYSVSREKKERFSLILESASTNQTSMYLCASRGATEAFFGQGTRLTVV.

A remark on this clone: The junction shows a germline mismatch at one end, possibly a read error. The chain has TRBV2 and TRBJ1-4, with D uncertain. The CDR3 spans 15 residues. Germline values: CDR1 SNHLY, CDR2 FYNNEI. The CDR3 loop reads CASSDRVGPNEKLLF. The DNA of the CDR3 is TGTGCCAGCAGTGATCGAGTCGGTCCCAATGAAAAACTGCTTTTT.